This T cell receptor (beta chain) was sequenced during a study of blood T cell repertoires in COVID-19. Study-level background: PBMCs, B-cell-depleted T cells, or T cells provided the cDNA or gDNA that made up the material.

The assay was immunoSEQ multiplex PCR, and TCRdb's table has in-frame clones only and misses some. The sample comprises around 80,000 clones, around 80% of which are singletons, and roughly 12% rests with the top ten. Seattle patient enrollment occurred during active infection, with longitudinal follow-up thereafter. The CDR3 loop spans 14 amino acids. Per germline, CDR1 MGHRA and CDR2 YSYEKL. Trimming stripped 1 base from V and 3 bases from J, with 10 bases between. Input material: peripheral blood. This receptor was obtained from a man in his fifties with COVID-19, enrolled during active disease. The gene calls are TRBV4-1 and TRBJ2-7; D might be TRBD1 (5 bases). The CDR3 is CASSQAGANYEQYF. The CDR3 DNA is TGCGCCAGCAGCCAAGCTGGGGCTAACTACGAGCAGTACTTC.